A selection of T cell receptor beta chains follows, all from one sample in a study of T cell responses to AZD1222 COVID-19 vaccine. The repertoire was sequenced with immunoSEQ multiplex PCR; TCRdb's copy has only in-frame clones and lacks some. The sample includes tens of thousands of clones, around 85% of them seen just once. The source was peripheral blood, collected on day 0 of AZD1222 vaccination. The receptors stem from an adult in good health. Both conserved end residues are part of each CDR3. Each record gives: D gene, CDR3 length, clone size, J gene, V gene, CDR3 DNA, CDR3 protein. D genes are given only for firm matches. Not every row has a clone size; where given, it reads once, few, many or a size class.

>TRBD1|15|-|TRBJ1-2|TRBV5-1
TGCGCCAGCAGCCCCCCGGGACAGGGGGACTATGGCTACACCTTC
CASSPPGQGDYGYTF
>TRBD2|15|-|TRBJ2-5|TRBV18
TGTGCCAGCTCACCAAACCCAAGCGGGAAGGAGACCCAGTACTTC
CASSPNPSGKETQYF
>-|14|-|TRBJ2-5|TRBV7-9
TGTGCCAGCAGCTTAGTCGTCGGTCAAGAGACCCAGTACTTC
CASSLVVGQETQYF
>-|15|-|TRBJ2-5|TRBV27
TGTGCCAGCAGTCTCCTAAACAGACAGCAAGAGACCCAGTACTTC
CASSLLNRQQETQYF
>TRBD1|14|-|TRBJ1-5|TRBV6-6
TGTGCCAGCAGTTCAACGACAGGGGCTCAGCCCCAGCATTTT
CASSSTTGAQPQHF
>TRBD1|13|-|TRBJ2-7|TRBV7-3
TGTGCCAGCAGCCCAGGACAGGTCTACGAGCAGTACTTC
CASSPGQVYEQYF
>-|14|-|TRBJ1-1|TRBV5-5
TGTGCCAGCAGCTGGACAGCACTAAACACTGAAGCTTTCTTT
CASSWTALNTEAFF
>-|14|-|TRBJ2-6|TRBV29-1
TGCAGCGTTGAAGGGACAGCTGGGGCCAACGTCCTGACTTTC
CSVEGTAGANVLTF
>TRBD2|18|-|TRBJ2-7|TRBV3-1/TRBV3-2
TGTGCCAGCAGCCAAGCTCTGGGGTTCGGACTAGCCTTATCCGAGCAGTACTTC
CASSQALGFGLALSEQYF
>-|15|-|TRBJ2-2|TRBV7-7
TGTGCTAGCAGCTTAGATAAGGGTAACACCGGGGAGCTGTTTTTT
CASSLDKGNTGELFF
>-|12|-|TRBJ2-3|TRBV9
TGTGCCAGCAGCGTAGAGACAGGTACGCAGTATTTT
CASSVETGTQYF
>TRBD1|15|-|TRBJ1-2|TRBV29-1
TGCAGCGCACTTCAGGGGGCGCTTGGGATCTATGGCTACACCTTC
CSALQGALGIYGYTF
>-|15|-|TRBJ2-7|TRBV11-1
TGTGCCAGCAGCTTAAGTTCCGGACAGAGCTACGAGCAGTACTTC
CASSLSSGQSYEQYF
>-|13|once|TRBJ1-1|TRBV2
TGTGCCAGCAGTGTGCAGGGCAACACTGAAGCTTTCTTT
CASSVQGNTEAFF
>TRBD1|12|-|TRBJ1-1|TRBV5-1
TGCGCCAGTAGAAGGGGGCAGACTGAAGCTTTCTTT
CASRRGQTEAFF
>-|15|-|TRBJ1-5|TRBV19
TGTGCCACCGCGAAGACAGACTATAGCAATCAGCCCCAGCATTTT
CATAKTDYSNQPQHF
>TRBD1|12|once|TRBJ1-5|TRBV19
TGTGCCAGTGTACAGGGGATTGAGCCCCAGCATTTT
CASVQGIEPQHF
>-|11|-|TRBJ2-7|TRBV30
TGTGCCTGGGCAGGGGCCTACGAGCAGTACTTC
CAWAGAYEQYF
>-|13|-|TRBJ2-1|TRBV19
TGTGCCAGTCAGGGTGTGGTAAACAATGAGCAGTTCTTC
CASQGVVNNEQFF
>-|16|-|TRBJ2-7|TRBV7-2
TGTGCCAGCAGCTTAGTTGGGGGACCTCTCGGGTACGAGCAGTACTTC
CASSLVGGPLGYEQYF
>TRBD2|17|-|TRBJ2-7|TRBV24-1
TGTGCCACCAGTGATGAAACCAGGACTAGCGTCCTTTACGAGCAGTACTTC
CATSDETRTSVLYEQYF
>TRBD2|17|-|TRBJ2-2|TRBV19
TGTGCCAGTAGTATAGAGTGGGGGGGACGGAGCTCCGGGGAGCTGTTTTTT
CASSIEWGGRSSGELFF
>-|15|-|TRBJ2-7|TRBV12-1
TGTGCCAGCAGCCCCAGAAGACCTCATAGCTACGAGCAGTACTTC
CASSPRRPHSYEQYF
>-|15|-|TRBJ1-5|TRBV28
TGTGCCAGCAGTGTACCCCTAGGGGGGCAACAGCCCCAGCATTTT
CASSVPLGGQQPQHF
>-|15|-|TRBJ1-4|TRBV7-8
TGTGCCAGCAGCTTTCGGTTAGGGTGGGATGAAAAACTGTTTTTT
CASSFRLGWDEKLFF
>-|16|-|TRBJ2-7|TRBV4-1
TGCGCCAGCAGCCAAGAATTGGGGGGACGCTCCTACGAGCAGTACTTC
CASSQELGGRSYEQYF
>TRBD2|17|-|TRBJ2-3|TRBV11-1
TGTGCCAGCAGCTTAGCGGTAGCGGGAGTCAGCACAGATACGCAGTATTTT
CASSLAVAGVSTDTQYF
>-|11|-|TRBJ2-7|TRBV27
TGTGCCAGCGGACAACTGGGCGAGCAGTACTTC
CASGQLGEQYF
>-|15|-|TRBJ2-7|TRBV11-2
TGTGCCAGCAGCCCCTCCGGCTCCCGCTCCTACGAGCAGTACTTC
CASSPSGSRSYEQYF
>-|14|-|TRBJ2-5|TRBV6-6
TGTGCCAGCAGTCGATCTTCGGCCGGGGGGACCCAGTACTTC
CASSRSSAGGTQYF
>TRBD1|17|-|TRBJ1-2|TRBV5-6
TGTGCCAGCAGCCCCCTGGGGGGACAGGGTTTAGGGAGAGGCTACACCTTC
CASSPLGGQGLGRGYTF
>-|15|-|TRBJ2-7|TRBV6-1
TGTGCCAGCAGTGAAGGTGTTCCTGGACCTTACGAGCAGTACTTC
CASSEGVPGPYEQYF
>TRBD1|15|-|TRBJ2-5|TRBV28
TGTGCCAGCAGTCCCAACCCGGGACAGAGAGAGACCCAGTACTTC
CASSPNPGQRETQYF
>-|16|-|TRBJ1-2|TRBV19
TGTGCCAGTAGCCACGGACAACGCCGCGTTAACTATGGCTACACCTTC
CASSHGQRRVNYGYTF
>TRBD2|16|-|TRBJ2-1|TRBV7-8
TGTGCCAGCAGCTTAGGGTCGGGACTACAGTACAATGAGCAGTTCTTC
CASSLGSGLQYNEQFF
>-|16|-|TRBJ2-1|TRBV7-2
TGTGCCAGCAGCACACAGTCGGGACATGGCTACAATGAGCAGTTCTTC
CASSTQSGHGYNEQFF
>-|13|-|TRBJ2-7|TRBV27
TGTGCCAGCATCGCTTCACAGGGCTACGAGCAGTACTTC
CASIASQGYEQYF
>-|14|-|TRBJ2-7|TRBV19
TGTGCCAGTAGTCCCCGGGGCGGGTCCTACGAGCAGTACTTC
CASSPRGGSYEQYF
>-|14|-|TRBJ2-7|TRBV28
TGTGCCAGCAGTTCTGTCTCGGGACGGGACGAGCAGTACTTC
CASSSVSGRDEQYF
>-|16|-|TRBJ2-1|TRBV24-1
TGTGCCACCAGTGATTTTTCGGTGAGAAGGAACAATGAGCAGTTCTTC
CATSDFSVRRNNEQFF
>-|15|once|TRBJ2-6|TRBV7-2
TGTGCCAGCAGCGCCAGGACGGCTGGGGCCAACGTCCTGACTTTC
CASSARTAGANVLTF
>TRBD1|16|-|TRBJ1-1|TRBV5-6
TGTGCCAGCAGCCTTGCGCCCGGGACAGCGGACACTGAAGCTTTCTTT
CASSLAPGTADTEAFF
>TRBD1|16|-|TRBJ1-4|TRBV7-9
TGTGCCAGCAGCTTGGGGACAGGGGCGGGTGATGAAAAACTGTTTTTT
CASSLGTGAGDEKLFF
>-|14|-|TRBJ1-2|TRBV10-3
TGTGCCATAACAGTCGGGGACGGACTGGATGGCTACACCTTC
CAITVGDGLDGYTF
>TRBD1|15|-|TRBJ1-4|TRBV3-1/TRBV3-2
TGTGCCAGCAGCCAAGATCCGGGACAGGGTGGAAAACTGTTTTTT
CASSQDPGQGGKLFF
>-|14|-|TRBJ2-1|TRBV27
TGTGCCAGCAGTTTTCAAGGGAGCGTGGGTGAGCAGTTCTTC
CASSFQGSVGEQFF
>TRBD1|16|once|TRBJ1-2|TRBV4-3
TGCGCCAGCAGCCACGGACAGGGGCTGGGTAGCTATGGCTACACCTTC
CASSHGQGLGSYGYTF
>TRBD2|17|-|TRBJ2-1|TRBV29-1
TGCAGCGCCGGAGGGGGGACTAGCGGGATCTCCTACAATGAGCAGTTCTTC
CSAGGGTSGISYNEQFF
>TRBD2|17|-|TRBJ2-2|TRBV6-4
TGTGCCAGCAGTGACTCGAATAGCGGGCTGAACACCGGGGAGCTGTTTTTT
CASSDSNSGLNTGELFF
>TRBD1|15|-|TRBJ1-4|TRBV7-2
TGTGCCAGCAGCCAGGGGGGGTCTAATAATGAAAAACTGTTTTTT
CASSQGGSNNEKLFF
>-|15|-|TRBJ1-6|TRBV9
TGTGCCAGCAGCGTAGGAACAGCCGATAATTCACCCCTCCACTTT
CASSVGTADNSPLHF
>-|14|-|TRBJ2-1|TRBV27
TGTGCCAGCAGTTTTGTGGGAGAAACGGGTGAGCAGTTCTTC
CASSFVGETGEQFF
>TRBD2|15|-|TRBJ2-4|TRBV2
TGTGCCAGCAGTTCATCAACTAGCGGAAAACACATTCAGTACTTC
CASSSSTSGKHIQYF
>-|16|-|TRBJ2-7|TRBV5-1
TGCGCCAGCAGCTTGGGAGCAGGAGGTCTCTCCTACGAGCAGTACTTC
CASSLGAGGLSYEQYF